This TCR beta chain was obtained from a study of T cell responses to AZD1222 COVID-19 vaccine. Study observations and caveats: Spike-specific TCR breadth and depth went up after people got two AZD1222 doses.

The method was immunoSEQ multiplex PCR; TCRdb's version includes in-frame clones alone and lacks a portion of them. The sample has about 120,000 clones, roughly 87% seen once. The CDR3 spans 14 residues. Trimming took 0 bases from V and 5 from J, leaving 12 bases between them. In germline, CDR1 is GTSNPN, CDR2 SVGIG (reference sequence). With respect to this clone: Its antigen is undetermined.

V and J are TRBV30 and TRBJ2-3; D is unclear. The material was peripheral blood, obtained on day 0 of AZD1222 vaccination. This sequence originates from an adult in good health. The CDR3 region is CAWSVAPKVDTQYF. In nucleotides, the CDR3 is TGTGCCTGGAGTGTCGCCCCAAAAGTAGATACGCAGTATTTT.